This T cell receptor (beta chain) was observed in a study of T-cell reconstitution after alpha-beta-depleted transplantation in children. Study-wide points: Some patients showed high day-60 TCRbeta diversity, which derived from surviving recipient T cells and thymic progenitors. Diversity and T-cell counts at one year after transplant derived mostly from new T cells. Reports say that about two months after transplant, the alpha-beta T cells came out of several hundred graft clones that had expanded.

Unique molecular identifiers were used to barcode this TCRbeta library. MiXCR was run by TCRdb on the PCR reads, yielding one entry per CDR3 protein. The sample holds a few hundred thousand distinct CDR3 sequences, 20% to 30% seen once. This clonotype has a handful of counts. Its antigen is still unknown. Sequencing was performed on PBMCs, taken before TCRalphabeta/CD19-depleted stem cell transplant. The TCR sequence derives from a boy in the first two years of life with Wiskott-Aldrich syndrome, due to receive a stem cell transplant.

CDR3 bases: TGTGCCATCAGTGATGCCGGGACTATCATATACAATGAGCAGTTCTTC. Translation gives CAISDAGTIIYNEQFF. V usage is TRBV10-3 and J usage is TRBJ2-1, with 7 nucleotides matching TRBD2. V gave up 3 bases and J gave up 4 bases; unmatched junction bases: 9. Germline V CDR1 and CDR2: ENHRY, SYGVKD. The CDR3 is 16 amino acids.